These 28 T cell receptor beta chains were sequenced from one sample in a study of radiation and T cells in renal cell carcinoma. Time point: blood 4 weeks post-SBRT, at nephrectomy. Treatment specified: 15 Gy SBRT to primary tumor, nephrectomy 4 weeks later. Using immunoSEQ multiplex PCR, the repertoire was profiled, and TCRdb retains in-frame clones only, with some absent. Of roughly 160,000 clones in the sample, 88% were seen once. Sequencing was performed on blood, taken from a patient whose treatment included radiotherapy and nephrectomy. The receptors come from a woman in her forties or fifties with renal cell carcinoma.

The chain links TRBV7-9 to TRBJ1-5; possible D gene TRBD1, 5 bases. Trimming took off 5 bases at V and 3 bases at J, with 14 bases between the two ends. Per germline, CDR1 SEHNR and CDR2 FQNEAQ (reference sequence). The CDR3 has 15 residues. The CDR3: CASSPQGVDNQPQHF. The CDR3 coding sequence is TGTGCCAGCAGCCCGCAAGGGGTGGACAATCAGCCCCAGCATTTT. Full variable domain (missing parts from reference TRBV7-9 and TRBJ1-5): DTGVSQNPRHKITKRGQNVTFRCDPISEHNRLYWYRQTLGQGPEFLTYFQNEAQLEKSRLLSDRFSAERPKGSFSTLEIQRTEQGDSAMYLCASSPQGVDNQPQHFGDGTRLSIL.

The chain has TRBV19 and TRBJ1-3; 10 bases are shared with TRBD1. This CDR3 spans 13 amino acids. V was pared by 8 bases and J by 3 bases, with 1 base of the junction left unmatched. Looked up from germline, CDR1 is LNHDA and CDR2 is SQIVND (reference sequence). In DNA, the CDR3 is TGTGCCAGTGACAGGGGGCTTGGAAACACCATATATTTT. Translated, it gives CASDRGLGNTIYF.

This clone was recorded once. The rearrangement uses TRBV5-1 and TRBJ1-4; no clear D gene. The CDR3 runs 14 residues. In germline, CDR1 is SGHRS, CDR2 YFSETQ. Between the trimmed V and J ends, which lost 4 bases and 7 bases, there was a span of 14 bases. CDR3 in DNA: TGCGCCAGCAGCCTATCCTCCGCGGGTGAAAAACTGTTTTTT. Its protein product is CASSLSSAGEKLFF.

V and J are TRBV2 and TRBJ2-7, with 7 nucleotides matching TRBD1. This CDR3 comprises 13 residues. The V and J ends lost 3 bases and 4 bases, in that order; junction bases with no gene match: 3. The germline gives CDR1 SNHLY, CDR2 FYNNEI. CDR3 amino acids: CASSEDRFYEQYF. The CDR3 nucleotides read TGTGCCAGCAGTGAGGACAGGTTTTACGAGCAGTACTTC.

The rearrangement joins TRBV5-1 to TRBJ1-2; D might be TRBD1 (6 bases). CDR1 SGHRS and CDR2 YFSETQ come from the germline V gene. Trimming took 2 bases from V and 0 from J, leaving 20 bases between them. This CDR3 has 18 amino acids. The CDR3 reads CASSFDPRPGGPNYGYTF. The CDR3 bases are TGCGCCAGCAGCTTCGACCCACGACCCGGGGGGCCTAACTATGGCTACACCTTC.

J is TRBJ2-6 and V is TRBV6-5, with a weak D call TRBD2 (5 bases). The CDR3 contains 15 residues. Germline-derived CDR1 and CDR2 are MNHEY and SVGAGI. The ends were cut back, 5 bases at V and 2 bases at J, with 10 bases in the middle. The CDR3 DNA reads TGTGCCAGCAGTCTCAGGAGGACTGGGGCCAACGTCCTGACTTTC. Protein: CASSLRRTGANVLTF.

The rearrangement joins TRBV9 to TRBJ2-1, with D maybe TRBD2 (7 bases). CDR3 length equals 16 residues. Germline values: CDR1 SGDLS, CDR2 YYNGEE. With 3 bases removed from V and 1 base from J, the gap between germline ends came to 14 bases. The CDR3 region is CASSELGGQSYNEQFF. CDR3 DNA: TGTGCCAGCAGCGAATTGGGGGGGCAATCCTACAATGAGCAGTTCTTC.

The chain joins TRBV4-2 to TRBJ1-5; D gene uncertain. The ends were cut back, 0 bases at V and 2 bases at J, with 14 bases in the middle. Germline CDR1 and CDR2: LGHNA and YNFKEQ. The CDR3 contains 17 residues. CDR3 in amino acids: CASSQERSRAGNQPQHF. In DNA form, the CDR3 reads TGTGCCAGCAGCCAAGAACGGAGTAGGGCAGGCAATCAGCCCCAGCATTTT.

The chain has TRBV9 and TRBJ2-1, with a possible D match to TRBD2 (5 bases). V was shortened by 4 bases and J by 8 bases, with 13 bases between the two germline ends. There are 13 residues in the CDR3. Germline V gene lookup returns CDR1 SGDLS and CDR2 YYNGEE. The CDR3 DNA sequence: TGTGCCAGCAGCAGACCGGGAAAGTATGAGCAGTTCTTC. The encoded protein is CASSRPGKYEQFF. The full variable domain, with the rest looked up from reference TRBV9 and TRBJ2-1, is DSGVTQTPKHLITATGQRVTLRCSPRSGDLSVYWYQQSLDQGLQFLIQYYNGEERAKGNILERFSAQQFPDLHSELNLSSLELGDSALYFCASSRPGKYEQFFGPGTRLTVL.

The chain recombines TRBV7-8 with TRBJ2-1; possibly TRBD2 for D (5 bases). Trimming stripped 5 bases from V and 1 base from J, with 12 bases between. The CDR3 is 15 amino acids. The germline V gene has CDR1 SGHVS and CDR2 FQNEAQ. CDR3: CASSPPRGSYNEQFF. CDR3 DNA sequence: TGTGCCAGCAGCCCTCCCCGGGGATCCTACAATGAGCAGTTCTTC.

This chain links TRBV7-9 with TRBJ1-6; 7 nucleotides match TRBD1. J was trimmed by 0 bases and V by 6 bases; bases with no gene match: 8. The CDR3 has 17 amino acids. Looked up from germline, CDR1 is SEHNR and CDR2 is FQNEAQ (reference sequence). The CDR3 DNA reads as TGTGCCAGCAGTCCGGACAGGTCAAGCTCCTATAATTCACCCCTCCACTTT. Its translation: CASSPDRSSSYNSPLHF.

The J gene is TRBJ2-2, the V gene TRBV29-1, with 9 bases identical to TRBD1. Germline CDR1 is SQVTM and CDR2 is ANQGSEA. Germline trimming cut 7 bases from V and 5 bases from J; bases unmatched to any gene: 5. The CDR3 covers 13 residues. CDR3 sequence reads: CSADRGWTGELFF. For the CDR3, the DNA is TGCAGCGCCGACAGGGGGTGGACCGGGGAGCTGTTTTTT.

The V call is TRBV5-4, the J call TRBJ2-1; 8 positions match TRBD1. J lost 6 bases, V lost 0 bases, and 2 bases had no gene match. The V gene's germline CDR1 is SGHNT and CDR2 YYREEE (reference sequence). CDR3 size: 14 residues. CDR3 DNA sequence: TGTGCCAGCAGCTTGGAGACAGGGGTCAATGAGCAGTTCTTC. Amino acid sequence: CASSLETGVNEQFF.

This clone appeared once. Other DNA sequences in this specimen translate into the identical CDR3. V usage is TRBV15 and J usage is TRBJ2-7; D is perhaps TRBD2 (5 bases). The V and J ends lost 0 bases and 2 bases respectively, with 14 bases between them. CDR3 length: 16 residues. The germline V gene has CDR1 LNHNV and CDR2 YYDKDF (reference sequence). The CDR3 DNA sequence: TGTGCCACCAGCAGAGATCGACGGGGATCGACCTACGAGCAGTACTTC. Translation gives CATSRDRRGSTYEQYF.

Here the CDR3 DNA reads TGTGCCAGCAGCCCAGCGGGGGGTCGAAAAGAGACCCAGTACTTC. This gives the protein CASSPAGGRKETQYF. The rearrangement joins TRBV7-9 to TRBJ2-5; 9 bases align to TRBD2. This CDR3 is 15 amino acids long. Germline loops: CDR1 SEHNR, CDR2 FQNEAQ (reference sequence). V shed 5 bases, J shed 3 bases, and the junction held 7 bases outside the gene matches.

The chain has TRBV5-6 and TRBJ1-1; TRBD1 matches 7 bases. This CDR3 has 13 residues. In germline, CDR1 is SGHDT, CDR2 YYEEEE. After removal of 4 bases from V and 7 bases from J, the junction contained 7 bases not matched to a gene. The CDR3 sequence: CASSRDRAREAFF. The CDR3 nucleotides are TGTGCCAGCAGCCGCGACAGGGCCCGTGAAGCTTTCTTT.

The rearrangement uses TRBV19 and TRBJ2-2; D possibly corresponds to TRBD2 (7 bases). Germline CDR1 LNHDA, CDR2 SQIVND (reference sequence). The CDR3 is 16 residues long. Trimming shortened V by 0 bases and J by 2 bases, and 10 bases separated the two germline ends. CDR3 sequence reads: CASSIDGGGNTGELFF. Here the CDR3 DNA reads TGTGCCAGTAGTATAGATGGCGGGGGCAACACCGGGGAGCTGTTTTTT. Combining the CDR3 with reference TRBV19 and TRBJ2-2 gives the whole variable domain DGGITQSPKYLFRKEGQNVTLSCEQNLNHDAMYWYRQDPGQGLRLIYYSQIVNDFQKGDIAEGYSVSREKKESFPLTVTSAQKNPTAFYLCASSIDGGGNTGELFFGEGSRLTVL.

The genes are TRBV7-6 and TRBJ2-3, with D maybe TRBD2 (6 bases). Germline values: CDR1 SGHVS, CDR2 FNYEAQ. V was pared by 2 bases and J by 2 bases, with 14 bases between. The CDR3 is 16 residues long. CDR3 sequence: CASSLLGQGLTDTQYF. In DNA form, the CDR3 reads TGTGCCAGCAGCTTATTGGGCCAGGGACTCACAGATACGCAGTATTTT. Filled out from reference TRBV7-6 and TRBJ2-3, the complete variable domain reads GAGVSQSPRYKVTKRGQDVALRCDPISGHVSLYWYRQALGQGPEFLTYFNYEAQQDKSGLPNDRFSAERPEGSISTLTIQRTEQRDSAMYRCASSLLGQGLTDTQYFGPGTRLTVL.

The chain carries TRBV6-5 and TRBJ1-5; D is undetermined. V lost 6 bases, J lost 1 base, and 13 bases lay in between. This CDR3 is 15 amino acids long. The germline gives CDR1 MNHEY, CDR2 SVGAGI. The CDR3 DNA follows: TGTGCCAGCAGCCCAGGACGGCGAAGCAATCAGCCCCAGCATTTT. Its translation: CASSPGRRSNQPQHF.

This sequence joins TRBV6-5 and TRBJ2-1; the D is unclear. Trimming removed 2 bases from V and 0 bases from J, with 11 bases in between. In germline, CDR1 is MNHEY, CDR2 SVGAGI. The CDR3 consists of 16 residues. The CDR3, as DNA: TGTGCCAGCAGTTACCAGGCCCCGAGCTCCTACAATGAGCAGTTCTTC. Translated: CASSYQAPSSYNEQFF.

V and J are TRBV2 and TRBJ2-3; a possible D gene is TRBD1 (6 bases). The germline V gene has CDR1 SNHLY and CDR2 FYNNEI. Trimming pared 5 bases from V and 5 bases from J, leaving 8 bases between. The CDR3 is made up of 12 amino acids. The CDR3 nucleotides read TGTGCCAGCAGTATACAGGGAGATACGCAGTATTTT. Translating gives CASSIQGDTQYF.

This chain links TRBV27 with TRBJ1-2; D possibly corresponds to TRBD1 (6 bases). From germline, CDR1 is MNHEY and CDR2 SMNVEV (reference sequence). The CDR3 is made up of 14 amino acids. Trimming took 9 bases from V and 2 from J, leaving 16 bases between them. The CDR3 loop is CASIVRQVNYGYTF. CDR3 sequence (DNA): TGTGCCAGTATCGTTCGACAGGTCAACTATGGCTACACCTTC.

The CDR3 sequence is CASSYPEGTGELFF. The CDR3 coding sequence is TGTGCCAGCAGTTACCCAGAGGGTACCGGGGAGCTGTTTTTT. This chain links TRBV6-6 with TRBJ2-2, with D perhaps TRBD2 (5 bases). The CDR3 length is 14 residues. Germline V gene lookup returns CDR1 MNHNY and CDR2 SVGAGI (reference sequence). V was pared by 2 bases and J by 5 bases, with 9 bases between.

The V gene is TRBV15, the J gene TRBJ2-6; 7 bases are a match to TRBD1. V lost 2 bases to trimming and J lost 0 bases; unmatched junction nucleotides: 7. The germline V gene encodes CDR1 LNHNV and CDR2 YYDKDF (reference sequence). The CDR3 sequence is 18 residues long. The CDR3 nucleotides read TGTGCCACCAGCAGAACTCCGGGACAGATCTCTGGGGCCAACGTCCTGACTTTC. Translation gives CATSRTPGQISGANVLTF. Together with reference TRBV15 and TRBJ2-6, the CDR3 gives the full variable domain: DAMVIQNPRYQVTQFGKPVTLSCSQTLNHNVMYWYQQKSSQAPKLLFHYYDKDFNNEADTPDNFQSRRPNTSFCFLDIRSPGLGDTAMYLCATSRTPGQISGANVLTFGAGSRLTVL.

A remark on this clone: A junction end diverges from the germline sequence, so it may reflect a read error. This chain connects TRBV19 to TRBJ1-1; TRBD1 is a possible D gene (6 bases). Germline loops: CDR1 LNHDA, CDR2 SQIVND (reference sequence). The CDR3 extends over 15 amino acids. CDR3 in amino acids: CASSIGGGGNTEAFF. CDR3 DNA: TGTGCCAGTAGTATAGGAGGGGGGGGAAACACCGAAGCTTTCTTT.

The gene calls are TRBV5-5 and TRBJ1-5; 7 bases align to TRBD1. CDR1 and CDR2 from the germline V gene are SGHKS and YYEKEE (reference sequence). Unmatched junction bases numbered 3, after V lost 3 bases and J lost 0 bases. The CDR3 loop spans 15 amino acids. The CDR3 loop is CASSSGTVSNQPQHF. CDR3 nucleotide sequence: TGTGCCAGCAGCTCCGGGACAGTTAGCAATCAGCCCCAGCATTTT.

This clone was seen ten or more times. The V call is TRBV5-1, the J call TRBJ1-6; no definite D call. CDR1 is SGHRS and CDR2 is YFSETQ in the germline V gene. The germline V and J ends were trimmed by 0 bases and 5 bases, with 3 bases remaining between them. This CDR3 spans 13 amino acids. The CDR3 nucleotides read TGCGCCAGCAGCTTGGACAATAATTCACCCCTCCACTTT. Protein: CASSLDNNSPLHF.

This rearrangement joins TRBV7-2 to TRBJ1-1; no reliable D call. Trimming cost V 7 bases and J 4 bases, with 13 bases left between them. CDR1 and CDR2 from the germline V gene are SGHTA and FQGNSA. The CDR3 is 13 residues long. CDR3: CASTLSPGTEAFF. CDR3 bases: TGTGCCAGCACGTTGAGTCCAGGCACTGAAGCTTTCTTT. The complete variable domain, with remaining parts taken from reference TRBV7-2 and TRBJ1-1, reads GAGVSQSPSNKVTEKGKDVELRCDPISGHTALYWYRQSLGQGLEFLIYFQGNSAPDKSGLPSDRFSAERTGGSVSTLTIQRTQQEDSAVYLCASTLSPGTEAFFGQGTRLTVV.